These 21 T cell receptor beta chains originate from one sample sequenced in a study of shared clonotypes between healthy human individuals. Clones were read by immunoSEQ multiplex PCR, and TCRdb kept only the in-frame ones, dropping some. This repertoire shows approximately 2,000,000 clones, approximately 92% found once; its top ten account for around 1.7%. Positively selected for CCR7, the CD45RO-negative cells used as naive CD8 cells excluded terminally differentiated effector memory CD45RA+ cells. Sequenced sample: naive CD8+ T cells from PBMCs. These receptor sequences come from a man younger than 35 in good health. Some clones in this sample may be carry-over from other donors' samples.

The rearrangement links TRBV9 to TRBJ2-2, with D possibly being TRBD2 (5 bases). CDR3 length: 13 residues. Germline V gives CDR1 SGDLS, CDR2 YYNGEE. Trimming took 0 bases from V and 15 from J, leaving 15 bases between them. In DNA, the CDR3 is TGTGCCAGCAGCGTAGGAGGGAGAACAGAGGTGTTTTTT. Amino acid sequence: CASSVGGRTEVFF.

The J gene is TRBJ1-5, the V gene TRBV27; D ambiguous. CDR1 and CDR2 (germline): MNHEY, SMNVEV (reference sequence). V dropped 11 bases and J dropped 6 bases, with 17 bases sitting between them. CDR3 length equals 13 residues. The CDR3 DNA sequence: TGTGCCTCAACGATGAGGGCTGGTCAGCCCCAGCATTTT. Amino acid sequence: CASTMRAGQPQHF.

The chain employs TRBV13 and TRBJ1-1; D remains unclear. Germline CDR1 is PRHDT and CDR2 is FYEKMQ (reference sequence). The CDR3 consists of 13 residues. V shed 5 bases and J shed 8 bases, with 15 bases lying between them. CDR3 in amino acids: CASSPGVGFEAFF. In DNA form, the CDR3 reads TGTGCCAGCAGCCCCGGGGTGGGGTTCGAAGCTTTCTTT. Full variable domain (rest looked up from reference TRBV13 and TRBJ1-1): AAGVIQSPRHLIKEKRETATLKCYPIPRHDTVYWYQQGPGQDPQFLISFYEKMQSDKGSIPDRFSAQQFSDYHSELNMSSLELGDSALYFCASSPGVGFEAFFGQGTRLTVV.

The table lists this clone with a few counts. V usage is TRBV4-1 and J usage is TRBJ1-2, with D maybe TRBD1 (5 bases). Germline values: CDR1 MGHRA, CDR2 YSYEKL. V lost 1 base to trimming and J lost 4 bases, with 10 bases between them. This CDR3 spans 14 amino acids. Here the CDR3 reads CASSQATAFYGYTF. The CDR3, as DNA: TGCGCCAGCAGCCAAGCGACAGCTTTCTATGGCTACACCTTC.

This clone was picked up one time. The CDR3 DNA reads TGCGCCAGCAGCCTCGGGACAGGGGTACTTGGCTACACCTTC. This gives the protein CASSLGTGVLGYTF. The rearrangement uses TRBV4-1 and TRBJ1-2; 10 bases are shared with TRBD1. The CDR3 contains 14 residues. V was clipped by 4 bases and J by 7 bases; unmatched bases: 6. Germline values: CDR1 MGHRA, CDR2 YSYEKL.

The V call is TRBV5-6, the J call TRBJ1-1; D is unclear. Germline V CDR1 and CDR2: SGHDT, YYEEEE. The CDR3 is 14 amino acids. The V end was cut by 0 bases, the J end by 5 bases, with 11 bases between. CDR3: CASSLEGTRTEAFF. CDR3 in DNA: TGTGCCAGCAGCTTGGAGGGAACGCGAACTGAAGCTTTCTTT.

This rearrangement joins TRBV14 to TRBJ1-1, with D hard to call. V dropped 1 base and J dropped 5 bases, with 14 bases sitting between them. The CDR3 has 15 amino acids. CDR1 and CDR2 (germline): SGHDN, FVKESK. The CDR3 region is CASSQATGLRTEAFF. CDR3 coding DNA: TGTGCCAGCAGCCAAGCCACGGGATTGAGGACTGAAGCTTTCTTT.

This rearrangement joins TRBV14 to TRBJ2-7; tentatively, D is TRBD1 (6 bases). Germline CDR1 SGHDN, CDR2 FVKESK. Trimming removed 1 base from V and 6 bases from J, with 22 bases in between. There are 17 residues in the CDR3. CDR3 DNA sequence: TGTGCCAGCAGCCAAGGTCGTCACAGGGCAATGTTGAGCGAGCAGTACTTC. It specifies CASSQGRHRAMLSEQYF.

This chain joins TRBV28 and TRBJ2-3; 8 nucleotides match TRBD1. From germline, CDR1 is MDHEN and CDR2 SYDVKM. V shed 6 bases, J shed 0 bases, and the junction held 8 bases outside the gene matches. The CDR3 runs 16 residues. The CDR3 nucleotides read TGTGCCAGCAGACACAACCGGGACAGGAGCACAGATACGCAGTATTTT. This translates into CASRHNRDRSTDTQYF.

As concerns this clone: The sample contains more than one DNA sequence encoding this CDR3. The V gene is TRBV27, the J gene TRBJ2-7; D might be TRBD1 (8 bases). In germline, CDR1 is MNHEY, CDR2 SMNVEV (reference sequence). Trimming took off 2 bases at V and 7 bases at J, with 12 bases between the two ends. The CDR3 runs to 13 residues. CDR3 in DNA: TGTGCCAGCAGTTTAACAGGGGGAGGGGAGCAGTACTTC. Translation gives CASSLTGGGEQYF.

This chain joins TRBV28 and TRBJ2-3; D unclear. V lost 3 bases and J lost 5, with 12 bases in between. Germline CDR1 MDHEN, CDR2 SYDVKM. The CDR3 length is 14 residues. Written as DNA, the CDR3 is TGTGCCAGCAGTTTGTCTACCCCCGGAGATACGCAGTATTTT. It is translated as CASSLSTPGDTQYF.

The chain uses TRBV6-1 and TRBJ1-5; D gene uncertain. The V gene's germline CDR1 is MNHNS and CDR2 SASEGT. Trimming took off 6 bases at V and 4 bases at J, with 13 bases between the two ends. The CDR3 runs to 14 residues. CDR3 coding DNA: TGTGCCAGCAGCCCTGGGCCTTCAAATCAGCCCCAGCATTTT. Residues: CASSPGPSNQPQHF.

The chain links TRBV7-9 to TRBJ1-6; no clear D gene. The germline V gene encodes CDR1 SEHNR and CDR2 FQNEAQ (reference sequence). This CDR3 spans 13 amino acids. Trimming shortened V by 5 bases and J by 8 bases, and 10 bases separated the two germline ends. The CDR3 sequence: CASSPVLDSPLHF. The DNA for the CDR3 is TGTGCCAGCAGCCCAGTGCTGGATTCACCCCTCCACTTT.

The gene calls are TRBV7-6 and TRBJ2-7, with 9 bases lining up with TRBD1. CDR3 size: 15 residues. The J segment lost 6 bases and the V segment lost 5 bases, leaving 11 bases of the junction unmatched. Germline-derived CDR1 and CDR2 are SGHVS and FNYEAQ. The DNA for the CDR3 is TGTGCCAGCAGCGGGGTCCGGGGACAGGGTGCCGAGCAGTACTTC. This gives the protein CASSGVRGQGAEQYF. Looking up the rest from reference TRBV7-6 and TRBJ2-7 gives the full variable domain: GAGVSQSPRYKVTKRGQDVALRCDPISGHVSLYWYRQALGQGPEFLTYFNYEAQQDKSGLPNDRFSAERPEGSISTLTIQRTEQRDSAMYRCASSGVRGQGAEQYFGPGTRLTVT.

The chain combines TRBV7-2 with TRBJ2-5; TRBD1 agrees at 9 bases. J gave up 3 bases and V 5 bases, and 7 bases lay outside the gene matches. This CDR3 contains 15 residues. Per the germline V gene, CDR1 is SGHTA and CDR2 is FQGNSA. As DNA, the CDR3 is TGTGCCAGCAGCGAGGGACAGGGAGGAGAAGAGACCCAGTACTTC. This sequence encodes CASSEGQGGEETQYF.

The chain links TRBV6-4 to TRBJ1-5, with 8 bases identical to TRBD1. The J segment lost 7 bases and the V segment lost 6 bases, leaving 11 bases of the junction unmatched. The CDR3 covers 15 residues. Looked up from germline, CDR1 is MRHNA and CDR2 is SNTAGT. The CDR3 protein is CASRGPRGRGQPQHF. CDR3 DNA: TGTGCCAGCAGGGGCCCCAGGGGGCGCGGACAGCCCCAGCATTTT.

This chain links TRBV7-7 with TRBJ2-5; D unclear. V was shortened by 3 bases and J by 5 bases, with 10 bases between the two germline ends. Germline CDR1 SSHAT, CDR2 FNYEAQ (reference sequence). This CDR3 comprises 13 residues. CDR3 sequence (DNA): TGTGCCAGCAGCTTCGACCGGTGGGAGACCCAGTACTTC. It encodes CASSFDRWETQYF.

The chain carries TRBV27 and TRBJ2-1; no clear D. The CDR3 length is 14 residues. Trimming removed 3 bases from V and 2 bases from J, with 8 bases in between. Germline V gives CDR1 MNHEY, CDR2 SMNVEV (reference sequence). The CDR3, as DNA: TGTGCCAGCAGTTTGAAGGGAACCTACAATGAGCAGTTCTTC. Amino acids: CASSLKGTYNEQFF.

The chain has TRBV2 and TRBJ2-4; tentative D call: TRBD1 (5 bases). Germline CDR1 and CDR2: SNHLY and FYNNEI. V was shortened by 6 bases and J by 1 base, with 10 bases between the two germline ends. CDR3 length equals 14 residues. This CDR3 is CASRGLVAKNIQYF. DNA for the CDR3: TGTGCCAGCAGGGGGCTGGTGGCCAAAAACATTCAGTACTTC.

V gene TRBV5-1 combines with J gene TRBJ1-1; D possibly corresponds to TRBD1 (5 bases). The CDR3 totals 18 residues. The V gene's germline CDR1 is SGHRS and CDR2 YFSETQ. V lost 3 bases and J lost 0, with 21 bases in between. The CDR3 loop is CASSSKAGTFRMNTEAFF. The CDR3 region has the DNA TGCGCCAGCAGCTCCAAAGCAGGGACGTTCCGTATGAACACTGAAGCTTTCTTT.

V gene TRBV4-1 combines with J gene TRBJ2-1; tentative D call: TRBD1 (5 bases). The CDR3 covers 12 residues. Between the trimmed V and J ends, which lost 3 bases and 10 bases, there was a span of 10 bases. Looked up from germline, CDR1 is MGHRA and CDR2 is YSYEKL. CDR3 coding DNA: TGCGCCAGCAGCCAGGTGGGGCGAGAGCAGTTCTTC. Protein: CASSQVGREQFF.